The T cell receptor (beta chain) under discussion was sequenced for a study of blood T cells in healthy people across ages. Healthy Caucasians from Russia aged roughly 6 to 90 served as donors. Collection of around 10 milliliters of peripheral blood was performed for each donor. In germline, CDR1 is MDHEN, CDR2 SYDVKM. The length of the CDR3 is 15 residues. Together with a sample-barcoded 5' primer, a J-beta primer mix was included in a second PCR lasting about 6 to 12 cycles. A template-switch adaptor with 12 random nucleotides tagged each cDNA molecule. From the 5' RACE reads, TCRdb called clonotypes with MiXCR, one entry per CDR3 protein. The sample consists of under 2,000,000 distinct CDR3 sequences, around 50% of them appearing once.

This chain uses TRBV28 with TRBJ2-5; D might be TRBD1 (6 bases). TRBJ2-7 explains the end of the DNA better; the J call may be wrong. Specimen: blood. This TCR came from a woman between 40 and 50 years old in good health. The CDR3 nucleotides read TGTGCCAGCAGTCCCTCGAGGCTGGGGGCTGACGAGCAGTACTTC. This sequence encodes CASSPSRLGADEQYF.